This is a list of T cell receptor beta chains from one sample in a study of cytomegalovirus exposure and HLA in healthy donors. Libraries were prepared by immunoSEQ multiplex PCR; TCRdb keeps only in-frame clonotypes and omits some of them. This repertoire shows 90,000 to 120,000 clones, about 74% found once; its top ten account for 12% to 15%. The sequencing input was PBMCs. The receptors were sampled from a woman between 35 and 50 years old in good health and CMV-seropositive. CDR3s include the opening cysteine and the closing phenylalanine or tryptophan. Each record gives: CDR3 DNA, CDR3 protein, J gene, clone size, CDR3 length, D gene, V gene. The D gene is left open where the match is weak. Not every row has a clone size; where given, it reads once, few, many or a size class.

TGCAGCGCTGGGGGGACCCTGCTGTTAGATACGCAGTATTTT	CSAGGTLLLDTQYF	TRBJ2-3	-	14	-	TRBV29-1
TGTGCCAGCGTGGGAGTCACCGGGGAGCTGTTTTTT	CASVGVTGELFF	TRBJ2-2	few	12	-	TRBV6-5
TGTGCCAGCAGGGGGACTTCGACTTTCTTT	CASRGTSTFF	TRBJ1-1	-	10	-	TRBV2
TGCGCCAGCAGCTTACGGACAGGGAACACTGAAGCTTTCTTT	CASSLRTGNTEAFF	TRBJ1-1	-	14	TRBD1	TRBV5-1
TGTGCCAGCAGCTCGCGGGACAGGGAGAGGAACACTGAAGCTTTCTTT	CASSSRDRERNTEAFF	TRBJ1-1	-	16	TRBD1	TRBV5-4
TGTGCCAGCAGTGAATTAGGGGACACTGAAGCTTTCTTT	CASSELGDTEAFF	TRBJ1-1	-	13	-	TRBV6-1
TGTGCCAGCAGCGCCCAAGCGGTGGGCTTGGGTGAGCAGTTCTTC	CASSAQAVGLGEQFF	TRBJ2-1	few	15	-	TRBV9
TGTGCCAGCCAGCTAGAGGGGACTAGCGCTATTGGATCGCAGTATTTT	CASQLEGTSAIGSQYF	TRBJ2-3	-	16	TRBD2	TRBV7-3
TGCGCCAGCAGCGACAGACTAGCGGGGCAGAGGGGGGAGACCCAGTACTTC	CASSDRLAGQRGETQYF	TRBJ2-5	-	17	TRBD2	TRBV5-1
TGTGCCTCAGGACTAGCGGGGGCTCTCGCGACCCAGTACTTC	CASGLAGALATQYF	TRBJ2-5	-	14	TRBD2	TRBV30
TGTGCCATCGGGGGACAGGGGCCCGGGGAGCTGTTTTTT	CAIGGQGPGELFF	TRBJ2-2	-	13	TRBD1	TRBV10-3
TGTGCCAGCAGCCGATCCGGCTCTGGAAACACCATATATTTT	CASSRSGSGNTIYF	TRBJ1-3	-	14	-	TRBV6-7
TGTGCCAGCAGTGATGTGACAGGGGAAACTGAAGCTTTCTTT	CASSDVTGETEAFF	TRBJ1-1	many	14	TRBD1	TRBV6-1
TGCGCCAGCAGCCCGGACACCTATGGCTACACCTTC	CASSPDTYGYTF	TRBJ1-2	-	12	-	TRBV5-1
TGTGCCAGCAGCCCAGGGACAGGGAACACTGAAGCTTTCTTT	CASSPGTGNTEAFF	TRBJ1-1	once	14	TRBD1	TRBV11-3
TGCGCCAGCAGCGGCGGTGGGGGGGCGGCGGGATATGGCTACACCTTC	CASSGGGGAAGYGYTF	TRBJ1-2	-	16	-	TRBV5-1
TGTGCCAGCAGTGGGGACATACGCGGCTACACCTTC	CASSGDIRGYTF	TRBJ1-2	-	12	-	TRBV2
TGTGCCAGATTCAGTGATGGCTACACCTTC	CARFSDGYTF	TRBJ1-2	-	10	-	TRBV2
TGTGCCAGCAGCTCTGACGACAGGCAGTATTTT	CASSSDDRQYF	TRBJ2-3	-	11	-	TRBV7-3
TGTGCCAGCAGCTTATCAGGGCCCAATGAGCAGTTCTTC	CASSLSGPNEQFF	TRBJ2-1	-	13	-	TRBV13
TGTGCCAGCTCACCGGGGCAGGGGGGAAACAATCAGCCCCAGCATTTT	CASSPGQGGNNQPQHF	TRBJ1-5	-	16	TRBD1	TRBV18
TGTGCCAGCAGCTCCCGGGGGAACACCGGGGAGCTGTTTTTT	CASSSRGNTGELFF	TRBJ2-2	-	14	-	TRBV7-9
TGTGCCAGTGTCCGGGACAGGCTCCCAGATACGCAGTATTTT	CASVRDRLPDTQYF	TRBJ2-3	few	14	TRBD1	TRBV6-1
TGTGCCAGCAGTCAAGACGGGACTAATGAAAAACTGTTTTTT	CASSQDGTNEKLFF	TRBJ1-4	-	14	-	TRBV6-5
TGTGCCAGCAGTTTTCAGGCTGGAAACACCATATATTTT	CASSFQAGNTIYF	TRBJ1-3	-	13	-	TRBV27
TGTGCCAGCAGCTTAATGCCGGGGAGTAATTCACCCCTCCACTTT	CASSLMPGSNSPLHF	TRBJ1-6	-	15	-	TRBV7-9
TGTGCCAGCAGCGGGGGACAGCTTGGTAGAGAGCAGTACTTC	CASSGGQLGREQYF	TRBJ2-7	-	14	TRBD1	TRBV7-3
TGTGCCAGCAGTGACGGTGCGGGGCCCTATGGCTACACCTTC	CASSDGAGPYGYTF	TRBJ1-2	once	14	-	TRBV6-7
TGTGCCAGCAGTCCCGCAAGACAGGGGAATCAGCCCCAGCATTTT	CASSPARQGNQPQHF	TRBJ1-5	-	15	TRBD1	TRBV6-5
TGTGCCAGCAGCTTGCCCAGGAACACCGGGGAGCTGTTTTTT	CASSLPRNTGELFF	TRBJ2-2	-	14	-	TRBV5-6
TGTGCCAGCAGCACTCAACCAACCCTCAGGGGGCGACACGAGCAGTACTTC	CASSTQPTLRGRHEQYF	TRBJ2-7	-	17	TRBD1	TRBV9
TGTGCCAGCAGGCAGGGGACAGGCCAGGAGGGCTACACCTTC	CASRQGTGQEGYTF	TRBJ1-2	-	14	TRBD1	TRBV28
TGTGCCAGCACCTTTTCCGGGGTCCAAGAGACCCAGTACTTC	CASTFSGVQETQYF	TRBJ2-5	-	14	-	TRBV2
TGTGCCAGCAGTTACTCGAAACAGGCCCAATCACCCCTCCACTTT	CASSYSKQAQSPLHF	TRBJ1-6	-	15	-	TRBV6-5
TGTGCCTGGAGGGACAGGGGGCTTGAAAAACTGTTTTTT	CAWRDRGLEKLFF	TRBJ1-4	-	13	TRBD1	TRBV30
TGTGCCAGCAGCCAAGATCGAGGTCAGCCCCAGCATTTT	CASSQDRGQPQHF	TRBJ1-5	-	13	-	TRBV4-2
TGTGCCAGCAGTCCCCGCAGGGCAGAGTACGAGCAGTACTTC	CASSPRRAEYEQYF	TRBJ2-7	once	14	-	TRBV27
TGTGCCAGCAGCGGGGGGGGAGTTCTTAATGAAAAACTGTTTTTT	CASSGGGVLNEKLFF	TRBJ1-4	-	15	-	TRBV9
TGTGCCAGCAGCCCCGCTTCGGCAGGGGGGAATTCACCCCTCCACTTT	CASSPASAGGNSPLHF	TRBJ1-6	once	16	TRBD1	TRBV11-1
TGTGCCAGCAGCCCAGGACTAGCGGGGGGTCAGACCTACGAGCAGTACTTC	CASSPGLAGGQTYEQYF	TRBJ2-7	-	17	TRBD2	TRBV13